This T cell receptor beta chain derives from a study of OX40 agonist ivuxolimab in advanced cancers. The CDR3 loop spans 15 amino acids. Looked up from germline, CDR1 is SGHRS and CDR2 is YFSETQ. Trimming took 3 bases from V and 4 from J; bases not matched to a gene: 8. Libraries were prepared by immunoSEQ multiplex PCR; TCRdb keeps only in-frame clonotypes and omits some of them. The repertoire has roughly 90,000 clones, around 90% of them found once; the top ten carry roughly 1.4%. The study's findings and limits: Patients with a partial response at 0.1-3.0 mg/kg had among the lowest clonal expansion. At 0.1 to 3.0 mg/kg, CD4+ and CD8+ blood T cells expanded clonally by week 6. On average, a greater number of expanded clones characterised CD8+ T cells relative to CD4+.

This clone was recorded a few times. Its antigen remains unidentified. Sequencing used CD4+ or CD8+ T cells sorted from blood, obtained in a trial of the OX40 agonist ivuxolimab. J is TRBJ2-3 and V is TRBV5-1; 7 nucleotides align to TRBD1. This receptor was taken from an adult with an advanced solid tumor such as melanoma, head and neck, liver or kidney cancer. CDR3 region: CASSSWGQLPDTQYF. CDR3 in DNA: TGCGCCAGCAGCTCGTGGGGACAGCTCCCAGATACGCAGTATTTT.